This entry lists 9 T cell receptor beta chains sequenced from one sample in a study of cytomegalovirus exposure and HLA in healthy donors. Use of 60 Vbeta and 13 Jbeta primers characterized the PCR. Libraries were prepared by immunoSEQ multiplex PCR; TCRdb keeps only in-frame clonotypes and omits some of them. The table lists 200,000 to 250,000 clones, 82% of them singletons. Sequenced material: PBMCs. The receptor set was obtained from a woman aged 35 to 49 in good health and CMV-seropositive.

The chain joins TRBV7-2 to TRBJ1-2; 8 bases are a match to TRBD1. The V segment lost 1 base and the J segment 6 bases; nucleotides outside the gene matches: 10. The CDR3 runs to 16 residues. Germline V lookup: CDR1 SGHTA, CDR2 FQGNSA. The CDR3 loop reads CASSLDVGRGRDGYTF. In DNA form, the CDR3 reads TGTGCCAGCAGCTTAGACGTAGGCAGGGGGCGAGATGGCTACACCTTC.

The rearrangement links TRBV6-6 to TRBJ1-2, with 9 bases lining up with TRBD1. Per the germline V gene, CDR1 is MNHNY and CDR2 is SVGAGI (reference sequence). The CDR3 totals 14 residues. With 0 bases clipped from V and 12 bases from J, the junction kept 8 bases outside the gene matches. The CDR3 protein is CASSYSGQGTANTF. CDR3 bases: TGTGCCAGCAGTTACTCAGGACAGGGGACTGCTAACACCTTC.

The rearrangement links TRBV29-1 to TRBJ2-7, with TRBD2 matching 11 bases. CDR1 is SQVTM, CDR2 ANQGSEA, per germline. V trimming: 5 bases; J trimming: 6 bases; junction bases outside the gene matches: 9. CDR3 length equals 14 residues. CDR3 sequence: CSVTTSGSFSEQYF. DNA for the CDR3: TGCAGCGTTACAACTAGCGGGAGTTTCTCCGAGCAGTACTTC.

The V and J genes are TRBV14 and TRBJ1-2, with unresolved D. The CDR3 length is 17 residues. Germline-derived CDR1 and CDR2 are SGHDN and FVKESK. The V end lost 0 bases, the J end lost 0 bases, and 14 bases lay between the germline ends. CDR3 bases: TGTGCCAGCAGCCAAGATCTGCCAGGAAACTCTAACTATGGCTACACCTTC. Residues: CASSQDLPGNSNYGYTF. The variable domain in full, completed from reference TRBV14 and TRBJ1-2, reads EAGVTQFPSHSVIEKGQTVTLRCDPISGHDNLYWYRRVMGKEIKFLLHFVKESKQDESGMPNNRFLAERTGGTYSTLKVQPAELEDSGVYFCASSQDLPGNSNYGYTFGSGTRLTVV.

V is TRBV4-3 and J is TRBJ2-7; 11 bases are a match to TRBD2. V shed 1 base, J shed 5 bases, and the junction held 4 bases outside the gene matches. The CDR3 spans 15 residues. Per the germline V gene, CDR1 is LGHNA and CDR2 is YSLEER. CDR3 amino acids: CASSQVTSGVHEQYF. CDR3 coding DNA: TGCGCCAGCAGCCAAGTGACTAGCGGGGTCCACGAGCAGTACTTC.

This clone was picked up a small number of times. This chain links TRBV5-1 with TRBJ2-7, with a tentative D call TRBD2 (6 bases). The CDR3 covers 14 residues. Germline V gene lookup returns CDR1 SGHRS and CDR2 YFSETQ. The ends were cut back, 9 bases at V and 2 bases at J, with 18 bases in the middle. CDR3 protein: CATSGVGGAYEQYF. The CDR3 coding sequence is TGCGCCACCTCCGGGGTCGGGGGTGCCTACGAGCAGTACTTC.

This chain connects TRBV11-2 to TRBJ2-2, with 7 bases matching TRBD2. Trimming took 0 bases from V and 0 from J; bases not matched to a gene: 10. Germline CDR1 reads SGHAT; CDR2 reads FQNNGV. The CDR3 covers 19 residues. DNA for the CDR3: TGTGCCAGCAGCTTAGATCTGGGGCGGGGGTTCGCGAACACCGGGGAGCTGTTTTTT. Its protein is CASSLDLGRGFANTGELFF.

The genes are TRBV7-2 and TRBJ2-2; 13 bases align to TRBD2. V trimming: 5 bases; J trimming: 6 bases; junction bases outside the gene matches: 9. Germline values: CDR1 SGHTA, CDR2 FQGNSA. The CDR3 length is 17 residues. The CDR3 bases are TGTGCCAGCAGCCCGACGGGACTAGCGGGGATTGCCGGGGAGCTGTTTTTT. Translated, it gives CASSPTGLAGIAGELFF.

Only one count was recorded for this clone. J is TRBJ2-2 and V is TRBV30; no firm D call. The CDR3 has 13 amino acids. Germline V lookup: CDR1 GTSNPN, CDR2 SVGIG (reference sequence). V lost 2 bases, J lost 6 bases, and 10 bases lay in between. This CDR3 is CAWSRGVAGELFF. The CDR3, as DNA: TGTGCCTGGAGTCGAGGAGTGGCCGGGGAGCTGTTTTTT. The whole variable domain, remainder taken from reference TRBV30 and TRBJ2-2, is SQTIHQWPATLVQPVGSPLSLECTVEGTSNPNLYWYRQAAGRGLQLLFYSVGIGQISSEVPQNLSASRPQDRQFILSSKKLLLSDSGFYLCAWSRGVAGELFFGEGSRLTVL.